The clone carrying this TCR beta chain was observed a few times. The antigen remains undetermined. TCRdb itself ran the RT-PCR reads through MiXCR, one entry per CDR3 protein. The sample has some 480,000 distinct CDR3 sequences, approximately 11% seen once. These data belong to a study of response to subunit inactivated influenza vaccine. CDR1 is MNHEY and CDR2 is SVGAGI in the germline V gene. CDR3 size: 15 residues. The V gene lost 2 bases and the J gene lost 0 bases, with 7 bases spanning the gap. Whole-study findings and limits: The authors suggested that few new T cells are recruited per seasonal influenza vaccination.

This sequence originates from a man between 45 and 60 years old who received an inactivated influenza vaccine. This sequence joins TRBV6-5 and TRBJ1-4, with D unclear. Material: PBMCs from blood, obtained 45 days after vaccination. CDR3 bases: TGTGCCAGCAGTTACCGCGATACAACTAATGAAAAACTGTTTTTT. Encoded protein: CASSYRDTTNEKLFF.